The 28 T cell receptor beta chains below were found in one sample sequenced in a study of tumor-infiltrating lymphocytes in primary liver carcinoma (dated by TCRdb to 2015 to 2018). Sequencing instrument: Illumina HiSeq 2500. TCRbeta-specific cDNA was reverse-transcribed from about 520 ng total RNA using a constant-region primer and ProtoScript II reverse transcriptase. Construction of the TCRbeta libraries relied on three nested rounds of multiplex PCR, following a slightly modified ARM-PCR procedure. The first two PCR rounds used multiplex TRBV1-TRBV30 forward primers with a Cbeta reverse primer, each for about 9 cycles. The public reads were run again by TCRdb, first through fastp at Q25 and then through MiXCR, and only productive beta chains were kept. Records with the same CDR3 protein are collapsed into one entry carrying the most frequent genes and DNA. This sample is represented by approximately 74,000 distinct CDR3 sequences; about two thirds of them were singletons. Of the sample, roughly 15% is held by the ten largest clones.

Without any cell sorting, total RNA and DNA were extracted together from roughly 21-30 mg of bulk tissue using the AllPrep DNA/RNA mini kit. Sequenced: liver tumor tissue from sampling region 4. The cell subset or site label corresponds to: tumor region T4, right-lateral pole. Receptor source: a woman aged 55-69 years with primary liver carcinoma and hepatitis B virus infection.

In the case of this clonotype: An end of the junction does not agree with germline; a read error may underlie this. The V gene is TRBV28, the J gene TRBJ2-1, with TRBD2 as a possible D gene (6 bases). The CDR3 length is 16 residues. Germline CDR1 and CDR2: MDHEN and SYDVKM. The CDR3 DNA follows: TGTGCCAGCAGTGCCTGCGGGACCCGCTCCTATAATGAGCAGTTCTTC. It translates to CASSACGTRSYNEQFF.

With regard to this clonotype: Since a much larger clone is just one base distant, this may be a read error. The chain combines TRBV7-9 with TRBJ2-3, with no clear D. There are 15 residues in the CDR3. CDR1 SEHNR and CDR2 FQNEAQ come from the germline V gene (reference sequence). The CDR3 nucleotides read TGTGCCAGCTGCTTAGTACTGGGCAGCAGGGATACGCAGTATTTT. This gives the protein CASCLVLGSRDTQYF.

The gene calls are TRBV11-2 and TRBJ1-1; TRBD1 might be the D (5 bases). V was trimmed by 8 bases and J by 1 base, leaving 17 bases between them. Germline V gives CDR1 SGHAT, CDR2 FQNNGV. CDR3 length equals 15 residues. The CDR3 DNA sequence: TGTGCCAGCGGGCGGGGGGTCATCCCGAACACTGAAGCTTTCTTT. Translating it yields CASGRGVIPNTEAFF. Full variable domain (missing parts from reference TRBV11-2 and TRBJ1-1): EAGVAQSPRYKIIEKRQSVAFWCNPISGHATLYWYQQILGQGPKLLIQFQNNGVVDDSQLPKDRFSAERLKGVDSTLKIQPAKLEDSAVYLCASGRGVIPNTEAFFGQGTRLTVV.

This clonotype was seen once. This may stem from a read error, because a much larger clone lies one nucleotide away. The chain carries TRBV28 and TRBJ2-7; TRBD2 agrees at 10 bases. This CDR3 has 14 amino acids. The J segment lost 7 bases and the V segment lost 8 bases, leaving 11 bases of the junction unmatched. Germline-derived CDR1 and CDR2 are MDHEN and SYDVKM. In nucleotides, the CDR3 is TGTGCCAGCTCAGAACTAGCGGGATCGGGAGAGCAGTACTTC. This translates into CASSELAGSGEQYF. Based on the CDR3 plus reference TRBV28 and TRBJ2-7, the full variable domain is DVKVTQSSRYLVKRTGEKVFLECVQDMDHENMFWYRQDPGLGLRLIYFSYDVKMKEKGDIPEGYSVSREKKERFSLILESASTNQTSMYLCASSELAGSGEQYFGPGTRLTVT.

Turning to this clonotype: Being one base from a much bigger clone, this may be a read error. CDR3 nucleotide sequence: TGTGCCAGCAGCCGTATAGGGGCACGAAGGGTTGGAAACACCATATATTTT. Encoded protein: CASSRIGARRVGNTIYF. The rearrangement joins TRBV28 to TRBJ1-3; a possible D gene is TRBD1 (5 bases). V lost 6 bases, J lost 3 bases, and 21 bases lay in between. This CDR3 is built from 17 residues. CDR1 and CDR2 from the germline V gene are MDHEN and SYDVKM.

Details on this clonotype: Its ends do not fully match the called genes, so a read error is possible. The chain carries TRBV28 and TRBJ1-5; D unresolved. CDR1 and CDR2 (germline): MDHEN, SYDVKM. This CDR3 has 13 residues. CDR3 loop: CVSSLPNLQSQHF. The CDR3 coding sequence is TGTGTCAGCAGTTTACCCAACCTGCAGTCCCAGCATTTT.

The chain combines TRBV4-1 with TRBJ1-5, with D possibly being TRBD1 (5 bases). Trimming removed 4 bases from V and 13 bases from J, with 29 bases in between. Germline values: CDR1 MGHRA, CDR2 YSYEKL. The CDR3 is 17 amino acids. CDR3 residues: CASSRTTGGNSNRPQHF. The CDR3 DNA sequence: TGCGCCAGCAGCCGCACCACGGGGGGGAATAGCAATCGGCCTCAGCATTTT.

This clonotype appeared once. The chain joins TRBV6-2 or TRBV6-3 to TRBJ2-7; either TRBD1 or TRBD2 may fit D (7 bases each). CDR1 is MNHEY and CDR2 is SVGEGT in the germline V gene. The CDR3 is 16 amino acids. The germline V and J ends were trimmed by 5 bases and 13 bases, with 30 bases remaining between them. CDR3 sequence reads: CASSPEGAGANYDHYF. The CDR3 DNA sequence: TGTGCCAGCAGTCCTGAGGGGGCGGGAGCGAACTACGACCATTACTTC.

This clonotype appeared many times. The chain has TRBV5-1 and TRBJ2-7; D may be TRBD1 or TRBD2 (5 bases each). CDR1 and CDR2 (germline): SGHRS, YFSETQ. This CDR3 comprises 15 residues. V lost 1 base, J lost 1 base, and 12 bases lay in between. The CDR3 nucleotides read TGCGCCAGCAGCTTGCAGAGGGGTCCTTCCTACGAGCAGTACTTC. Protein product: CASSLQRGPSYEQYF.

This clonotype has at least ten counts. The V call is TRBV29-1, the J call TRBJ2-1, with 11 bases identical to TRBD2. With V trimmed by 3 bases and J by 4 bases, 5 bases remained unmatched. CDR1 is SQVTM and CDR2 is ANQGSEA in the germline V gene. The CDR3 sequence is 15 residues long. The CDR3 spells CSVDPGTSGYNEQFF. The CDR3 DNA sequence: TGCAGCGTTGACCCCGGGACTAGCGGTTACAATGAGCAGTTCTTC.

Comments on this clonotype: One end of the junction does not line up with germline, which may come from a read error. CDR3 region: CAGSPQGRGIETQYF. The DNA for the CDR3 is TGCGCCGGCAGCCCCCAGGGACGGGGGATTGAGACCCAGTACTTC. J is TRBJ2-5 and V is TRBV4-1; a weak D match, TRBD2 (6 bases). Germline assignment: CDR1 MGHRA and CDR2 YSYEKL. The CDR3 contains 15 residues.

The chain joins TRBV20-1 to TRBJ2-5; perhaps TRBD2 as D (5 bases). CDR1 and CDR2 from the germline V gene are DFQATT and SNEGSKA (reference sequence). CDR3 size: 14 residues. V was clipped by 6 bases and J by 4 bases, with 18 bases between them. The CDR3: CSARSGEMRETQYF. The CDR3 DNA is TGCAGTGCCCGTAGTGGGGAGATGAGAGAGACCCAGTACTTC.

With respect to this clonotype: An end of the junction does not agree with germline; a read error may underlie this. The chain recombines TRBV14 with TRBJ1-1, with a weak D call TRBD1 (6 bases). CDR1 and CDR2 (germline): SGHDN, FVKESK. The CDR3 has 14 residues. CDR3 in DNA: TGTGCCAGGAGCCCGGCTGGTGTGGACAGTGAAGCTTTCTTT. This gives the protein CARSPAGVDSEAFF.

This clonotype was counted a single time. The junction shows a germline mismatch at one end, possibly a read error. The chain links TRBV7-8 to TRBJ1-2, with 7 bases identical to TRBD1. Germline CDR1 SGHVS, CDR2 FQNEAQ. There are 17 residues in the CDR3. The CDR3 region has the DNA TGTGCCAGCAACCTAATCCCGTTGGGACAGCCAAACTATGGCTATACCTTC. Protein product: CASNLIPLGQPNYGYTF.

With respect to this clonotype: A read error may be the cause here, since a much bigger clone is one base away. The chain links TRBV24-1 to TRBJ2-7; D call uncertain. The germline V gene encodes CDR1 KGHDR and CDR2 SFDVKD. The CDR3 spans 13 residues. The DNA of the CDR3 is TGTGCCGCCAGTGACGCGAACAGATACGAGCAGTACTTC. Amino acid sequence: CAASDANRYEQYF.

Remarks on this clonotype: This may be a read error: a much more frequent sequence differs by one nucleotide. The rearrangement links TRBV5-4 to TRBJ2-7; D is perhaps TRBD2 (6 bases). Germline loops: CDR1 SGHNT, CDR2 YYREEE (reference sequence). V was shortened by 1 base and J by 6 bases, with 23 bases between the two germline ends. The CDR3 totals 17 residues. This chain's CDR3 is CASSLRRGSSAIREQYF. The CDR3 bases are TGTGCCAGCAGCTTGCGTCGGGGGTCTAGCGCGATTCGCGAGCAGTACTTC.

As to this clonotype: A read error may produce the germline difference seen at one junction end. The genes are TRBV10-3 and TRBJ1-5, with D perhaps matching TRBD1 (6 bases). The CDR3 spans 17 residues. Germline V gives CDR1 ENHRY, CDR2 SYGVKD. The CDR3 DNA follows: TGTGCCATCAGTGACCCCAAGAGGGGGATTCAAAATCAGCCTCAGCATTTT. This translates into CAISDPKRGIQNQPQHF.

In the case of this clonotype: Given a much more abundant clone one base away, this may be a read error. This CDR3 fails to terminate in the conserved phenylalanine or tryptophan, so it likely reflects a read error. The genes are TRBV5-1 and TRBJ2-1; D may be TRBD2 (5 bases). V lost 2 bases to trimming and J lost 8 bases, with 14 bases between them. Germline lookup yields CDR1 SGHRS and CDR2 YFSETQ. This CDR3 comprises 14 residues. CDR3 amino acids: CASSFVRARDEQFS. The DNA for the CDR3 is TGCGCCAGCAGCTTCGTGAGGGCTAGGGATGAGCAGTTCTCC.

Points on this clonotype: Relative to the germline gene, one junction end is altered; a read error may explain this. The chain links TRBV6-1 to TRBJ2-7; 10 bases map to TRBD2. The CDR3 totals 14 residues. Germline CDR1 reads MNHNS; CDR2 reads SASEGT. CDR3 sequence: CASSTGTSAYEQYF. In nucleotides, the CDR3 is TGTGCCAGCAGTACCGGGACTAGCGCCTACGAGCAATACTTC.

As concerns this clonotype: The junction differs from germline at one of its ends, possibly a read error. The chain joins TRBV5-5 to TRBJ1-5; the D gene is possibly TRBD1 (5 bases). Germline lookup yields CDR1 SGHKS and CDR2 YYEKEE (reference sequence). The CDR3 contains 14 residues. CDR3 residues: CASNVGTSNQPQHF. In DNA, the CDR3 is TGTGCCAGCAATGTTGGGACTTCCAATCAGCCCCAACATTTT.

V usage is TRBV5-1 and J usage is TRBJ2-3; D might be TRBD1 (7 bases). V was cut by 6 bases and J by 2 bases, with 13 bases left in between. The germline V gene has CDR1 SGHRS and CDR2 YFSETQ. The CDR3 has 14 amino acids. CDR3 in DNA: TGCGCCAGCATAACAGGGGAGGTCACAGATACGCAGTATTTT. It specifies CASITGEVTDTQYF.

This clonotype came up a few times. A single base separates this from a much larger clone, so it may be a read error. The J gene is TRBJ1-5, the V gene TRBV7-8; D gene uncertain. CDR3 length equals 13 residues. Looked up from germline, CDR1 is SGHVS and CDR2 is FQNEAQ. CDR3 region: CACSLDGGRPQHF. The CDR3 DNA sequence: TGTGCCTGCAGCTTAGATGGAGGTCGGCCCCAGCATTTT.

The chain carries TRBV5-6 and TRBJ1-2, with a tentative D call TRBD1 (5 bases). The germline CDR1 and CDR2 sequences are SGHDT and YYEEEE. Between the trimmed V and J ends, which lost 6 bases and 4 bases, there was a span of 19 bases. The CDR3 sequence is 15 residues long. This CDR3 is CASNSPGRVSYGYTF. The CDR3 nucleotides are TGTGCCAGCAACTCCCCAGGGAGGGTGAGCTATGGCTACACCTTC.

Within the sample, this clonotype is medium-sized. CDR3 region: CASRPLAGALVEQFF. In DNA form, the CDR3 reads TGTGCCAGCAGACCTCTAGCGGGGGCCCTCGTTGAGCAGTTCTTC. V is TRBV11-3 and J is TRBJ2-1; 10 bases line up with TRBD2. J was trimmed by 9 bases and V by 6 bases; bases with no gene match: 11. The CDR3 totals 15 residues. The germline V gene has CDR1 SGHNT and CDR2 YENEEA.

Concerning this clonotype itself: Compared with germline, one end of the junction differs, possibly owing to a read error. The chain uses TRBV6-6 and TRBJ2-1; the D gene is possibly TRBD2 (6 bases). CDR1 and CDR2 from the germline V gene are MNHNY and SVGAGI (reference sequence). The CDR3 runs to 15 residues. CDR3 nucleotide sequence: TGTTCCAGCAGTTCCGGTACTAGCCACTACAATGAGCAGTTCTTC. It translates to CSSSSGTSHYNEQFF.

Details on this clonotype: The germline gene is not matched at one end of the junction; a read error may be the cause. J is TRBJ2-5 and V is TRBV6-1, with 8 bases identical to TRBD1. Germline CDR1 and CDR2: MNHNS and SASEGT. The length of the CDR3 is 14 residues. Here the CDR3 DNA reads TGTGCCGGCAGTGAATGGGGACAGGCGGGGACCCAGTACTTC. Its translation: CAGSEWGQAGTQYF.

A few counts support this clonotype. This sequence may be a read error, since a much larger clone differs from it by one base. This rearrangement joins TRBV10-3 to TRBJ2-6; D ambiguous. Germline V CDR1 and CDR2: ENHRY, SYGVKD. This CDR3 is 16 amino acids long. CDR3 coding DNA: TGTGTCATCAGTGAGTCGGCTGGCTCTGGGGCCAACGTCCTGACTTTC. Protein product: CVISESAGSGANVLTF.

Regarding this clonotype: Since no conserved phenylalanine or tryptophan closes the CDR3, a read error is the likely cause. The DNA is omitted, as the CDR3 cannot be located on it reliably, and the CDR3 follows TCRdb's listing. V usage is TRBV6-2 or TRBV6-3 and J usage is TRBJ2-3; the table's D call, TRBD1, was not checked against the DNA. The CDR3 numbers 16 amino acids, ends counted. CDR1 MNHEY and CDR2 SVGEGT come from the germline V gene. The CDR3 sequence: CASGKGDTFSTDTRYS.